This TCR beta chain was observed in a study of cytomegalovirus exposure and HLA in healthy donors. V was clipped by 0 bases and J by 4 bases; unmatched bases: 5. Germline loops: CDR1 ENHRY, CDR2 SYGVKD. This CDR3 has 15 amino acids. Both 60 Vbeta primers and 13 Jbeta primers went into the PCR. Measured with immunoSEQ multiplex PCR; TCRdb has only the in-frame clones, and not every one. Among about 130,000 clones listed, roughly 80% were seen once. Study-level results: In an earlier analysis, about 87% or about 30%: the productive usage of most TCR beta V segments. TCR beta chains numbering 164 were designated cytomegalovirus-associated. The records held CMV serostatus as the only immune exposure information. TCR beta sequences reportedly predicted most subjects' HLA-A and HLA-B alleles accurately.

Comment on this clone: Its target is unknown.

The TCR comes from a woman between 40 and 50 years old in good health and CMV-seronegative. The genes are TRBV10-3 and TRBJ2-7, with 8 positions matching TRBD1. The sample taken for sequencing was PBMCs. The CDR3: CAISESTDRGYEQYF. The CDR3 DNA is TGTGCCATCAGTGAGTCGACCGACAGGGGTTACGAGCAGTACTTC.